Following are 8 T cell receptor beta chains from one sample sequenced in a study of shared clonotypes between healthy human individuals (dated by TCRdb to 2019 to 2021). Library prep was done by the immunoSEQ multiplex PCR assay. TCRdb provides this immuneACCESS table in a form limited to in-frame rearrangements. Some clones are lacking; in checked studies, under half of them reflect an unresolved V gene, and why the rest are absent is not known. For this sample there are 520,000 or so clones; around 74% appear just once. The ten most abundant clones make up over 10% of the sample. The sequenced material came from PBMCs. The receptors derive from a middle-aged woman in good health. Some clones in this sample may be carry-over from other donors' samples.

A few counts support this clone. The chain has TRBV5-6 and TRBJ2-1, with 11 bases lining up with TRBD2. Trimming cost V 4 bases and J 7 bases; bases outside gene matches: 7. This CDR3 contains 15 residues. Germline V gene lookup returns CDR1 SGHDT and CDR2 YYEEEE. As DNA, the CDR3 is TGTGCCAGCAGCCCACTAGCGGGAGCTGGAAATGAGCAGTTCTTC. Residues: CASSPLAGAGNEQFF.

This clone was detected a few times. V is TRBV5-1 and J is TRBJ2-1; D is possibly TRBD2 (5 bases). The CDR3 is made up of 14 amino acids. V was pared by 5 bases and J by 3 bases, with 12 bases between. CDR1 SGHRS and CDR2 YFSETQ come from the germline V gene. The CDR3 DNA is TGCGCCAGCAGTTCAGCGGAGCTCTACAATGAGCAGTTCTTC. As protein: CASSSAELYNEQFF.

Of note for this clone: Within the sample, other DNA sequences also encode this same CDR3. The chain uses TRBV9 and TRBJ2-2; D possibly corresponds to TRBD1 (6 bases). The CDR3 runs to 16 residues. The germline gives CDR1 SGDLS, CDR2 YYNGEE. The germline V and J ends were trimmed by 0 bases and 0 bases, with 9 bases remaining between them. CDR3 protein: CASSVATGANTGELFF. CDR3 bases: TGTGCCAGCAGCGTAGCGACAGGCGCGAACACCGGGGAGCTGTTTTTT.

This chain connects TRBV9 to TRBJ2-3; D remains ambiguous. Deletions cut 0 bases from V and 8 bases from J, with 7 bases between. Germline CDR1 and CDR2: SGDLS and YYNGEE. The CDR3 sequence is 12 residues long. The chain's CDR3 is CASSVEDGTQYF. In DNA, the CDR3 is TGTGCCAGCAGCGTAGAGGACGGTACGCAGTATTTT.

The chain links TRBV7-3 to TRBJ2-7, with a possible D match to TRBD1 (6 bases). The CDR3 has 14 amino acids. V lost 1 base, J lost 6 bases, and 13 bases lay in between. Germline loops: CDR1 SGHTA, CDR2 FQGTGA. For the CDR3, the DNA is TGTGCCAGCAGCTTAAGCCTGGGGGCCCTCGAGCAGTACTTC. The encoded protein is CASSLSLGALEQYF.

The chain combines TRBV11-3 with TRBJ2-2, with TRBD2 matching over 7 bases. The length of the CDR3 is 16 residues. V was pared by 0 bases and J by 4 bases, with 5 bases of the junction left unmatched. Germline assignment: CDR1 SGHNT and CDR2 YENEEA. The CDR3 is CASSLDIREGTGELFF. The CDR3 DNA reads as TGTGCCAGCAGCTTAGATATAAGGGAGGGCACCGGGGAGCTGTTTTTT. Looking up the rest from reference TRBV11-3 and TRBJ2-2 gives the full variable domain: EAGVVQSPRYKIIEKKQPVAFWCNPISGHNTLYWYLQNLGQGPELLIRYENEEAVDDSQLPKDRFSAERLKGVDSTLKIQPAELGDSAVYLCASSLDIREGTGELFFGEGSRLTVL.

At least ten counts were recorded for this clone. The J gene is TRBJ1-2, the V gene TRBV11-3; D gene uncertain. The length of the CDR3 is 17 residues. Trimming took 5 bases from V and 4 from J, leaving 23 bases between them. Germline V gene lookup returns CDR1 SGHNT and CDR2 YENEEA. CDR3 nucleotides: TGTGCCAGCAGCCATTTACCCCCTCCCTCTTCAGGCTATGGCTACACCTTC. Amino acid sequence: CASSHLPPPSSGYGYTF.

A few counts support this clone. V usage is TRBV21-1 and J usage is TRBJ1-2. TRBV21-1 constitutes a pseudogene. This CDR3 comprises 16 residues. The CDR3 DNA reads TGTGCCAGCAGCCTTAGGGGGGGCGCCTGCGACTATGGCTACACCTTC. Translation gives CASSLRGGACDYGYTF.